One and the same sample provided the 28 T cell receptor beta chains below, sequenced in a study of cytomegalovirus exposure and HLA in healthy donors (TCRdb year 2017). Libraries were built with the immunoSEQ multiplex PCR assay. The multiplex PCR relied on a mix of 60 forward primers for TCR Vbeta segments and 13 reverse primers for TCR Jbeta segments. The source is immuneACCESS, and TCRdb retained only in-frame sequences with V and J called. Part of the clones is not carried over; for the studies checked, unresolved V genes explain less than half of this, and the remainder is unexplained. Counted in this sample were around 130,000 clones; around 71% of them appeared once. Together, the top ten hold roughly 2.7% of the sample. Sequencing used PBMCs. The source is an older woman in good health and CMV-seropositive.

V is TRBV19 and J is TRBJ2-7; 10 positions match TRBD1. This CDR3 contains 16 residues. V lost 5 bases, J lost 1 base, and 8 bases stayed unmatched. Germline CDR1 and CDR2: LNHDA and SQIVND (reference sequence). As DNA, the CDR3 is TGTGCCAGTAGTTTCCGACCGGGACAGGGGTCCTACGAGCAGTACTTC. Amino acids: CASSFRPGQGSYEQYF.

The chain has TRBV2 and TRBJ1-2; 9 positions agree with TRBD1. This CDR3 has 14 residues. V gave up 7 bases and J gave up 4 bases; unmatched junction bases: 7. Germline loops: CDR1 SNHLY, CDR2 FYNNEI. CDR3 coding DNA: TGTGCCAGCAAGGGACAGGGTGGATTCTATGGCTACACCTTC. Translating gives CASKGQGGFYGYTF.

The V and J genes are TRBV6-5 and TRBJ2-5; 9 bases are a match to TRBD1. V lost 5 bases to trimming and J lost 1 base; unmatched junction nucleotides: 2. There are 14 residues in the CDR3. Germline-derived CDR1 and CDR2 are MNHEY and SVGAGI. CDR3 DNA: TGTGCCAGCAGTCTGACAGGGGGCCAAGAGACCCAGTACTTC. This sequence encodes CASSLTGGQETQYF.

In nucleotides, the CDR3 is TGTGCCAGTAGCGAACCGGGGTTAGGCGAGCAGTACTTC. This encodes CASSEPGLGEQYF. The chain links TRBV19 to TRBJ2-7, with a weak D call TRBD2 (5 bases). CDR1 LNHDA and CDR2 SQIVND come from the germline V gene (reference sequence). Trimming shortened V by 6 bases and J by 6 bases, and 15 bases separated the two germline ends. CDR3 length: 13 amino acids.

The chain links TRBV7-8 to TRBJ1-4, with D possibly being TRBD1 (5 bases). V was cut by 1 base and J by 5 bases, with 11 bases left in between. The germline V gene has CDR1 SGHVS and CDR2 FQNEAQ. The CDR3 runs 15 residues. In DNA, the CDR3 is TGTGCCAGCAGCTTAGTAAGGGGCAGAAATGAAAAACTGTTTTTT. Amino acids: CASSLVRGRNEKLFF.

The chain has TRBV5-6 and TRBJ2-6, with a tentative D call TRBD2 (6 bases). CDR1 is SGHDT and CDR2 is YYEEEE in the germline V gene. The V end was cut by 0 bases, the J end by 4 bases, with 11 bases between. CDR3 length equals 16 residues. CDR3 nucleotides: TGTGCCAGCAGCTTGGGTGCGGGGTTGGGGGCCAACGTCCTGACTTTC. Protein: CASSLGAGLGANVLTF.

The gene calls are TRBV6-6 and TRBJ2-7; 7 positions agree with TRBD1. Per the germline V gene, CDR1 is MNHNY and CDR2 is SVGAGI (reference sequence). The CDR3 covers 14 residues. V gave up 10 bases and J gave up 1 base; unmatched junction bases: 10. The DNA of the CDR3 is TGTGCCACCGAAGTCGGGACAGCTTCCTACGAGCAGTACTTC. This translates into CATEVGTASYEQYF.

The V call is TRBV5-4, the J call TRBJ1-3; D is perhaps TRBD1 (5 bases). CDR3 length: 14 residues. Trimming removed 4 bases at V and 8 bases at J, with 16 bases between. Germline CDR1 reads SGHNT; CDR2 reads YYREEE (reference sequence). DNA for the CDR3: TGTGCCAGCAGCCCTGGGCCCAGGGAAGACACCATATATTTT. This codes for CASSPGPREDTIYF.

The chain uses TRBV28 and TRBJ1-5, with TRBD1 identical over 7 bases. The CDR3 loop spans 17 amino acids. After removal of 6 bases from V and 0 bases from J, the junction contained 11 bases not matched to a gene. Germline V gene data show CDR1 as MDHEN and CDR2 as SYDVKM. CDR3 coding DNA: TGTGCCAGCAGCCCCCCCGGGACAGTTTATAGCAATCAGCCCCAGCATTTT. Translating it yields CASSPPGTVYSNQPQHF.

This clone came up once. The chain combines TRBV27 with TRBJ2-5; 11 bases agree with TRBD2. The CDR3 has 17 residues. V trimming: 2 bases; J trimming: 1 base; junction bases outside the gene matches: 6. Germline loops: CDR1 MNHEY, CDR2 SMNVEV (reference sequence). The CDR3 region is CASSLTPGLAAQETQYF. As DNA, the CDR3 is TGTGCCAGCAGTTTAACCCCGGGACTAGCGGCCCAAGAGACCCAGTACTTC.

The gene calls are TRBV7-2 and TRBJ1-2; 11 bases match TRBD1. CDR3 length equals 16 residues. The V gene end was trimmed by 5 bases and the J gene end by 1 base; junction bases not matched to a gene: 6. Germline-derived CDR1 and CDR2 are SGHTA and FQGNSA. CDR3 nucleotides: TGTGCCAGCAGCAAAAGGACAGGGGGCCTTAACTATGGCTACACCTTC. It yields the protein CASSKRTGGLNYGYTF.

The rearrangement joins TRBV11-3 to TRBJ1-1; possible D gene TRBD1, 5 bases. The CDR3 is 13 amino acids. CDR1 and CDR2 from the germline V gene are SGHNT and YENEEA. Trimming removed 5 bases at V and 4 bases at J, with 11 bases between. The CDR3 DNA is TGTGCCAGCAGCAGCGGGGGGATCACTGAAGCTTTCTTT. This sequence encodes CASSSGGITEAFF.

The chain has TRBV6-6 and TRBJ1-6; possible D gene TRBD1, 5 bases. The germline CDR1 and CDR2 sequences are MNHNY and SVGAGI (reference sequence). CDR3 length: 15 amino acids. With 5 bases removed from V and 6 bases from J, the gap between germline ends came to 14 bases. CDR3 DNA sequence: TGTGCCAGCAGTATGGGGCGACGGCGTAATTCACCCCTCCACTTT. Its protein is CASSMGRRRNSPLHF.

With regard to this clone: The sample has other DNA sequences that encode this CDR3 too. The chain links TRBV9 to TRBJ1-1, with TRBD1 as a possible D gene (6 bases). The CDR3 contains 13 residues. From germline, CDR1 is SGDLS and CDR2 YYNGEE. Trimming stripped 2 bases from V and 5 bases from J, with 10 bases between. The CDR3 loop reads CASSVRTGTEAFF. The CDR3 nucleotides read TGTGCCAGCAGCGTGAGAACAGGGACTGAAGCTTTCTTT.

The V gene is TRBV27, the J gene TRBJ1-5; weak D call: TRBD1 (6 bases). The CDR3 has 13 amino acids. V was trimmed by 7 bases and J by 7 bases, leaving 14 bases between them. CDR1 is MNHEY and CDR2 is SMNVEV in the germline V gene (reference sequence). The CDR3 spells CASTTGMGQPQHF. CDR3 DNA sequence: TGTGCCAGCACCACAGGGATGGGGCAGCCCCAGCATTTT.

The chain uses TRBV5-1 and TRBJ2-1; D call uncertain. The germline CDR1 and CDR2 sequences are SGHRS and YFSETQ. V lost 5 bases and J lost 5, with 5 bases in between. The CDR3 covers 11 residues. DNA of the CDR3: TGCGCCAGCAGTCCCAACAATGAGCAGTTCTTC. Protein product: CASSPNNEQFF.

The CDR3 DNA reads TGTGCCAGCAGCGTAGCCATTGGGGGGACCTCCTACGAGCAGTACTTC. This translates into CASSVAIGGTSYEQYF. The chain has TRBV9 and TRBJ2-7; the D gene is possibly TRBD2 (6 bases). Germline loops: CDR1 SGDLS, CDR2 YYNGEE. Trimming took off 0 bases at V and 0 bases at J, with 13 bases between the two ends. The CDR3 length is 16 residues.

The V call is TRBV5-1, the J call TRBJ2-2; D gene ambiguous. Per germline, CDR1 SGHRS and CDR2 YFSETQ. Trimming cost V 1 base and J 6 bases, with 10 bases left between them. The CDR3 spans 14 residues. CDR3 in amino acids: CASSLKTTAGELFF. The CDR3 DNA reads TGCGCCAGCAGCTTGAAAACAACCGCCGGGGAGCTGTTTTTT.

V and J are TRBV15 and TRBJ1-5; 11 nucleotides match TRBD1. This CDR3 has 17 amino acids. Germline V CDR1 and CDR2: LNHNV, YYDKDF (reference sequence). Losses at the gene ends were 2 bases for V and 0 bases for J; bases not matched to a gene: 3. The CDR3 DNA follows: TGTGCCACCAGCAGATTGGGACAGGGGGATAGCAATCAGCCCCAGCATTTT. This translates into CATSRLGQGDSNQPQHF.

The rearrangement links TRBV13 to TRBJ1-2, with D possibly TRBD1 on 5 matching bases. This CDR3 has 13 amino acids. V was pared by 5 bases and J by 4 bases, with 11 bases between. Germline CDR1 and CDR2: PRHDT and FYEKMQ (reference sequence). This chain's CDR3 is CASSLDTGYGYTF. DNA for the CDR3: TGTGCCAGCAGCCTCGACACAGGCTATGGCTACACCTTC.

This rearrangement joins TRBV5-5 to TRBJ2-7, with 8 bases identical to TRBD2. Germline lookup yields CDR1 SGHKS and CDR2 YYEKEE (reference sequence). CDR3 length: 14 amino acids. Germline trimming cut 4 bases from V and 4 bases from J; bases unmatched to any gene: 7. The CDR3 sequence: CASSLAGGRYEQYF. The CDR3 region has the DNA TGTGCCAGCAGCCTGGCGGGGGGCCGGTACGAGCAGTACTTC.

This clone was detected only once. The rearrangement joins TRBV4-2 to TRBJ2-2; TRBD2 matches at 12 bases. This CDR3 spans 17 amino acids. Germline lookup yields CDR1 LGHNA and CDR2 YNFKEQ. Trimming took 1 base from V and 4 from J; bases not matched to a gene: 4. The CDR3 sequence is CASSQVLAGGSTGELFF. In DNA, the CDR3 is TGTGCCAGCAGCCAAGTCCTAGCGGGGGGGTCCACCGGGGAGCTGTTTTTT.

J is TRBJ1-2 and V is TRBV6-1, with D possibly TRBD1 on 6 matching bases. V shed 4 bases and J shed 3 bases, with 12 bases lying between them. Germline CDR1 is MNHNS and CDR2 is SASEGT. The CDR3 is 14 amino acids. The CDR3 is CASSVGGNYYGYTF. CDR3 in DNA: TGTGCCAGCAGTGTAGGGGGAAATTACTATGGCTACACCTTC.

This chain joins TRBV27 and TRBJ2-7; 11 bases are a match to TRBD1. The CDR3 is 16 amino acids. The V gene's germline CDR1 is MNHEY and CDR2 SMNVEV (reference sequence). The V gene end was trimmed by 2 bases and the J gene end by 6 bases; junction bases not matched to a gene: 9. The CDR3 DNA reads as TGTGCCAGCAGTTTAATCCCCGGACAGGGGGCGCGCGAGCAGTACTTC. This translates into CASSLIPGQGAREQYF.

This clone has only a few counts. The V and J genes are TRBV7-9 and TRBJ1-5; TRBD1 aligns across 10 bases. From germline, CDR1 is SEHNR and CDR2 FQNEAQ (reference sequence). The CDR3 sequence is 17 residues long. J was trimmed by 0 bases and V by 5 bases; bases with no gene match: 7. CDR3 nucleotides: TGTGCCAGCAGCGTCGGGACAGGGGTATATAGCAATCAGCCCCAGCATTTT. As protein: CASSVGTGVYSNQPQHF.

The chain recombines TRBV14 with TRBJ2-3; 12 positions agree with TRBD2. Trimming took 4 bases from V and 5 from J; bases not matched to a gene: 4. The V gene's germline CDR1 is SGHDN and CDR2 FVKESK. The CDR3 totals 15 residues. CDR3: CASSPLTSGGDTQYF. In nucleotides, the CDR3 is TGTGCCAGCAGCCCGCTGACTAGCGGGGGAGATACGCAGTATTTT.

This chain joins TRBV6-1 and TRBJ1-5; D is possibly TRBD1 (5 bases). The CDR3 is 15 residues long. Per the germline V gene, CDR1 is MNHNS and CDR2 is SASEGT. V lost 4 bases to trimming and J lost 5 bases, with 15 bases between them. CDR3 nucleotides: TGTGCCAGCAGTGCCTGGGGGGACGGAGATCAGCCCCAGCATTTT. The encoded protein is CASSAWGDGDQPQHF.

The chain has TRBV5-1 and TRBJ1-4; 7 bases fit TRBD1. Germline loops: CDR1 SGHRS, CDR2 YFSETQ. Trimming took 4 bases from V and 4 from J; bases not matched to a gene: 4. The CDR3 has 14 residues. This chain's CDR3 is CASSQDRSNEKLFF. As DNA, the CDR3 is TGCGCCAGCAGCCAGGACAGGAGTAATGAAAAACTGTTTTTT.